This TCR beta chain was found in a study of cytomegalovirus exposure and HLA in healthy donors. In the study overall: Of over 350 genotyped donors, about 80% grouped in the Caucasian-associated ancestry cluster.

This clone was found a few times. Its specificity is not known. PCR involved 60 Vbeta and 13 Jbeta primers. Profiled with immunoSEQ multiplex PCR; TCRdb holds only in-frame clones, not every one. Of 150,000 to 200,000 clones listed, approximately 80% were seen once; the top ten hold 3% to 3.5%. Germline-derived CDR1 and CDR2 are PRHDT and FYEKMQ (reference sequence). The length of the CDR3 is 16 residues. With V trimmed by 6 bases and J by 3 bases, 13 bases remained unmatched. Study results and caveats: One cluster of highly shared sequence variants probably arose as a sequencing artifact. The authors confirmed in vitro that a few CMV-associated chains were specific for CMV antigens.

This cohort consisted of healthy bone marrow donors. The sequence was collected from a male donor in good health and CMV-seronegative. The sequenced material came from PBMCs. The chain employs TRBV13 and TRBJ1-1; 7 bases agree with TRBD1. The CDR3 reads CASREGAIGRHTEAFF. DNA of the CDR3: TGTGCCAGCAGAGAGGGGGCGATTGGTAGACACACTGAAGCTTTCTTT.